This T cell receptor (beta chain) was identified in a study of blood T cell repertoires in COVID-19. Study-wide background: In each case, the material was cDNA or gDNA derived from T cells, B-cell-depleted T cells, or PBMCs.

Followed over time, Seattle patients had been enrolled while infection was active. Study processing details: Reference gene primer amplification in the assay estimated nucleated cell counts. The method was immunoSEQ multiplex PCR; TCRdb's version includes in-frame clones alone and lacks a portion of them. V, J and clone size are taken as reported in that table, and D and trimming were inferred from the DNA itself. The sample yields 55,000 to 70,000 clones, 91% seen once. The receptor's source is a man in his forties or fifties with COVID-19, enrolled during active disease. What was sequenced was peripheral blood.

The CDR3 protein is CASTTGAGGVTQYF. Here the CDR3 DNA reads TGTGCCAGCACCACCGGGGCGGGGGGTGTGACCCAGTACTTC. This chain connects TRBV9 to TRBJ2-5; 8 nucleotides match TRBD2. The germline V gene encodes CDR1 SGDLS and CDR2 YYNGEE. The V gene end was trimmed by 6 bases and the J gene end by 7 bases; junction bases not matched to a gene: 11. The CDR3 spans 14 residues.